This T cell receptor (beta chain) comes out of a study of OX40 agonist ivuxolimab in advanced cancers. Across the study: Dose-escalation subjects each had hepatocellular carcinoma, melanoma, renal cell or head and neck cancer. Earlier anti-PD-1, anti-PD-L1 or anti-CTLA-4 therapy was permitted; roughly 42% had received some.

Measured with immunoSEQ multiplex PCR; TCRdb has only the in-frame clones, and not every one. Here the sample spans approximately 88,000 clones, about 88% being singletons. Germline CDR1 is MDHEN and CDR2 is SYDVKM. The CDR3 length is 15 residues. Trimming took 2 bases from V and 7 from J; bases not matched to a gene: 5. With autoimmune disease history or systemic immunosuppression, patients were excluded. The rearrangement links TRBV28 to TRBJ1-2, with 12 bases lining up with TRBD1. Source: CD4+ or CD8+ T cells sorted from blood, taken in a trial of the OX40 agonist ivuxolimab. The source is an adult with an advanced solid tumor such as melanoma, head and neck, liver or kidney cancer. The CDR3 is CASSLRDRGLSGYTF. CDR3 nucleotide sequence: TGTGCCAGCAGTTTACGGGACAGGGGGCTTAGTGGCTACACCTTC.